This T cell receptor beta chain comes out of a study of shared clonotypes between healthy human individuals. Study context: The study used three CD4 naive, three CD4 memory, two CD8 naive and one CD8 memory plate per donor. Study results and caveats: Blood was the sole source, and tissue repertoires probably differ.

Donors, without exception, were Caucasian adults residing in Nashville, Tennessee. Comment on this clone: The antigen is not known.

In the sorted-subset replicate PCRs, 150 to 250 ng DNA, 25,000 to 35,000 T cell genomes, was used. Sequencing used immunoSEQ multiplex PCR; TCRdb keeps in-frame clones, though not all of them. The repertoire consists of about 2.3 million clones, with around 90% occurring once and the leading ten covering around 0.38%. V lost 6 bases to trimming and J lost 10 bases, with 19 bases between them. CDR1 MDHEN and CDR2 SYDVKM come from the germline V gene. This CDR3 region has 13 residues. The sample taken for sequencing was naive CD4+ T cells from PBMCs. Sample subset: CD45RA+ positively selected. This clonotype was obtained from a man between 18 and 29 years old in good health. Some clones in this sample may be carry-over from other donors' samples. V usage is TRBV28 and J usage is TRBJ2-7; no reliable D call. CDR3 in amino acids: CASRTHLQVYQYF. CDR3 nucleotides: TGTGCCAGCAGGACCCATCTCCAGGTTTATCAGTACTTC. Full variable domain (remainder filled in from reference TRBV28 and TRBJ2-7): DVKVTQSSRYLVKRTGEKVFLECVQDMDHENMFWYRQDPGLGLRLIYFSYDVKMKEKGDIPEGYSVSREKKERFSLILESASTNQTSMYLCASRTHLQVYQYFGPGTRLTVT.